These 31 T cell receptor beta chains share one sample of origin, sequenced in a study of blood T cell repertoires in COVID-19. The assay was immunoSEQ multiplex PCR, and TCRdb's table has in-frame clones only and misses some. This sample has around 250,000 clones, with 84% found just once. Sequenced: peripheral blood. The source of these receptors is a woman in her thirties or forties who had recovered from COVID-19.

A single count supports this clone. The genes are TRBV28 and TRBJ1-2, with D possibly matching TRBD1 (5 bases). The CDR3 has 15 residues. V shed 5 bases and J shed 3 bases, with 16 bases lying between them. The V gene's germline CDR1 is MDHEN and CDR2 SYDVKM. This CDR3 is CASSPPRVDDYGYTF. The CDR3 DNA sequence: TGTGCCAGCAGTCCACCCAGGGTAGACGACTATGGCTACACCTTC.

The chain recombines TRBV5-6 with TRBJ1-2; TRBD1 might be the D (6 bases). The CDR3 is 15 amino acids. From germline, CDR1 is SGHDT and CDR2 YYEEEE. The V end lost 6 bases, the J end lost 6 bases, and 21 bases lay between the germline ends. As DNA, the CDR3 is TGTGCCAGCACCGTCGTGGGGACACACAAGGATGGCTACACCTTC. This sequence encodes CASTVVGTHKDGYTF. Complete variable domain (other parts from reference TRBV5-6 and TRBJ1-2): DAGVTQSPTHLIKTRGQQVTLRCSPKSGHDTVSWYQQALGQGPQFIFQYYEEEERQRGNFPDRFSGHQFPNYSSELNVNALLLGDSALYLCASTVVGTHKDGYTFGSGTRLTVV.

The V gene is TRBV7-2, the J gene TRBJ2-7; D gene uncertain. Germline values: CDR1 SGHTA, CDR2 FQGNSA. CDR3 length equals 13 residues. V lost 1 base and J 3 bases, leaving 7 bases between the germline ends. The CDR3 nucleotides read TGTGCCAGCAGCTTAGGGCGGTACTACGAGCAGTACTTC. Its translation is CASSLGRYYEQYF. Full variable domain (missing parts from reference TRBV7-2 and TRBJ2-7): GAGVSQSPSNKVTEKGKDVELRCDPISGHTALYWYRQSLGQGLEFLIYFQGNSAPDKSGLPSDRFSAERTGGSVSTLTIQRTQQEDSAVYLCASSLGRYYEQYFGPGTRLTVT.

The rearrangement links TRBV19 to TRBJ2-7, with 8 positions matching TRBD1. The V gene's germline CDR1 is LNHDA and CDR2 SQIVND (reference sequence). This CDR3 comprises 15 residues. The trim removed 5 bases at V and 5 bases at J, leaving 11 bases unmatched. The CDR3 DNA follows: TGTGCCAGTAGTGCTTTCACAGGGGGGTCGGACGAGCAGTACTTC. This gives the protein CASSAFTGGSDEQYF.

V and J are TRBV25-1 and TRBJ1-2; a possible D gene is TRBD1 (5 bases). The V end was cut by 1 base, the J end by 7 bases, with 13 bases between. In germline, CDR1 is MGHDK, CDR2 SYGVNS. CDR3 length equals 14 residues. The DNA for the CDR3 is TGTGCCAGCAGTGAATCTGGAGGGGCGAGTGGCTACACCTTC. Translating it yields CASSESGGASGYTF.

The gene calls are TRBV12-3 or TRBV12-4 and TRBJ1-1, with D uncertain. V lost 5 bases to trimming and J lost 0 bases, with 4 bases between them. The CDR3 is made up of 12 amino acids. The CDR3 here is CASSQMNTEAFF. The CDR3, as DNA: TGTGCCAGCAGTCAGATGAACACTGAAGCTTTCTTT.

J is TRBJ2-2 and V is TRBV5-1, with 9 positions matching TRBD1. V shed 4 bases and J 2 bases; nucleotides not matched to a gene: 6. The germline V gene encodes CDR1 SGHRS and CDR2 YFSETQ. The CDR3 spans 16 residues. The CDR3 loop is CASSPRDRVNTGELFF. The CDR3 DNA reads as TGCGCCAGCAGCCCCCGGGACAGGGTTAACACCGGGGAGCTGTTTTTT.

On this clone itself: Other DNA sequences of this sample code for an identical CDR3. V usage is TRBV5-8 and J usage is TRBJ1-2; 11 bases align to TRBD1. The CDR3 covers 13 residues. Per the germline V gene, CDR1 is SGHTS and CDR2 is YDEGEE. The trim removed 3 bases at V and 6 bases at J, leaving 1 base unmatched. The CDR3 DNA sequence: TGTGCCAGCAGCTCGGGACAGGGGGATGGCTACACCTTC. Residues: CASSSGQGDGYTF.

The rearrangement uses TRBV28 and TRBJ1-2, with no clear D. CDR3 length: 11 amino acids. From germline, CDR1 is MDHEN and CDR2 SYDVKM. V was clipped by 8 bases and J by 2 bases, with 6 bases between them. CDR3 in amino acids: CASERNYGYTF. The CDR3 DNA follows: TGTGCCAGCGAACGGAACTATGGCTACACCTTC.

The chain links TRBV27 to TRBJ1-2, with 9 bases lining up with TRBD1. V trimming: 5 bases; J trimming: 5 bases; junction bases outside the gene matches: 9. CDR3 length: 15 amino acids. Germline values: CDR1 MNHEY, CDR2 SMNVEV (reference sequence). In DNA, the CDR3 is TGTGCCAGCAGTCCTCCGGGACAGGGTCTGTATGGCTACACCTTC. It specifies CASSPPGQGLYGYTF.

This clone showed up many times. V usage is TRBV7-9 and J usage is TRBJ2-7; possibly TRBD2 for D (6 bases). The CDR3 is 15 residues long. Deletions cut 1 base from V and 0 bases from J, with 10 bases between. Per the germline V gene, CDR1 is SEHNR and CDR2 is FQNEAQ (reference sequence). DNA of the CDR3: TGTGCCAGCAGCTTAGAGTGGAGGGGCTCCTACGAGCAGTACTTC. This translates into CASSLEWRGSYEQYF.

The gene calls are TRBV25-1 and TRBJ2-7, with D tentatively TRBD2 (6 bases). Germline V gene lookup returns CDR1 MGHDK and CDR2 SYGVNS. The CDR3 totals 15 residues. V shed 2 bases and J shed 0 bases, with 11 bases lying between them. CDR3 in amino acids: CASSEATGDSYEQYF. The CDR3 DNA reads TGTGCCAGCAGTGAAGCCACGGGGGACTCCTACGAGCAGTACTTC.

CDR3 protein: CASSGPGQGIEKLFF. Written as DNA, the CDR3 is TGTGCCAGCAGTGGCCCGGGACAGGGAATAGAAAAACTGTTTTTT. The chain joins TRBV28 to TRBJ1-4; 9 positions match TRBD1. J gave up 8 bases and V 5 bases, and 9 bases lay outside the gene matches. The CDR3 has 15 amino acids. Germline CDR1 MDHEN, CDR2 SYDVKM.

This rearrangement joins TRBV7-2 to TRBJ1-1, with unresolved D. The ends were cut back, 4 bases at V and 5 bases at J, with 11 bases in the middle. The CDR3 spans 13 residues. Germline V lookup: CDR1 SGHTA, CDR2 FQGNSA. The CDR3: CASSSRTGTEAFF. The CDR3 nucleotides read TGTGCCAGCAGCTCCCGAACGGGGACTGAAGCTTTCTTT. Looking up the rest from reference TRBV7-2 and TRBJ1-1 gives the full variable domain: GAGVSQSPSNKVTEKGKDVELRCDPISGHTALYWYRQSLGQGLEFLIYFQGNSAPDKSGLPSDRFSAERTGGSVSTLTIQRTQQEDSAVYLCASSSRTGTEAFFGQGTRLTVV.

The V call is TRBV28, the J call TRBJ1-1; D not resolved. Trimming left V 5 bases short and J 10 bases short, with 23 bases between. Germline assignment: CDR1 MDHEN and CDR2 SYDVKM. CDR3 length: 15 residues. The CDR3 DNA reads TGTGCCAGCAGTCGCCCCCTTATTGGGAGTATGGTAGCTTTCTTT. It is translated as CASSRPLIGSMVAFF.

The chain employs TRBV20-1 and TRBJ2-7, with TRBD1 matching over 8 bases. Germline V gives CDR1 DFQATT, CDR2 SNEGSKA (reference sequence). Trimming cost V 3 bases and J 6 bases; bases outside gene matches: 10. The CDR3 has 14 amino acids. The CDR3 protein is CSASRGQARSEQYF. The CDR3 DNA reads as TGCAGTGCTAGTAGGGGACAGGCGAGGTCCGAGCAGTACTTC.

J is TRBJ1-1 and V is TRBV6-5; no clear D. Looked up from germline, CDR1 is MNHEY and CDR2 is SVGAGI. This CDR3 has 11 residues. Trimming shortened V by 2 bases and J by 12 bases, and 10 bases separated the two germline ends. CDR3 sequence reads: CASSYRGTSFF. In DNA, the CDR3 is TGTGCCAGCAGTTACCGGGGTACGTCTTTCTTT.

This clone was observed a few times. The rearrangement uses TRBV7-9 and TRBJ2-7; TRBD1 agrees at 10 bases. The junction had 3 bases not matched to a gene; V was cut back by 1 base and J by 6 bases. Germline CDR1 is SEHNR and CDR2 is FQNEAQ (reference sequence). This CDR3 spans 14 amino acids. CDR3 amino acids: CASSLGDRGPEQYF. As DNA, the CDR3 is TGTGCCAGCAGCTTAGGGGACAGGGGACCCGAGCAGTACTTC.

V gene TRBV29-1 combines with J gene TRBJ1-1, with a weak D call TRBD1 (5 bases). The CDR3 is 13 residues long. CDR1 SQVTM and CDR2 ANQGSEA come from the germline V gene. V lost 2 bases and J lost 2, with 9 bases in between. The CDR3 region is CSVEPQGNTEAFF. In DNA, the CDR3 is TGCAGCGTTGAACCCCAGGGAAACACTGAAGCTTTCTTT. Full variable domain (outside the CDR3, taken from reference TRBV29-1 and TRBJ1-1): SAVISQKPSRDICQRGTSLTIQCQVDSQVTMMFWYRQQPGQSLTLIATANQGSEATYESGFVIDKFPISRPNLTFSTLTVSNMSPEDSSIYLCSVEPQGNTEAFFGQGTRLTVV.

The rearrangement links TRBV7-9 to TRBJ1-4, with 10 bases that match TRBD1. This CDR3 region has 15 residues. V was clipped by 4 bases and J by 7 bases; unmatched bases: 6. The germline CDR1 and CDR2 sequences are SEHNR and FQNEAQ (reference sequence). The CDR3 coding sequence is TGTGCCAGCAGCTACAGACAGGGGGCGGTTGAAAAACTGTTTTTT. It encodes CASSYRQGAVEKLFF.

This clone was seen only once. The chain has TRBV11-3 and TRBJ1-1; 9 positions agree with TRBD1. CDR1 and CDR2 from the germline V gene are SGHNT and YENEEA. V lost 1 base to trimming and J lost 6 bases; unmatched junction nucleotides: 3. The CDR3 has 14 amino acids. CDR3 bases: TGTGCCAGCAGCTTAGTACAGGGGGCGGCTGAAGCTTTCTTT. This encodes CASSLVQGAAEAFF.

The rearrangement links TRBV5-1 to TRBJ2-3; D uncertain. Germline loops: CDR1 SGHRS, CDR2 YFSETQ. Trimming stripped 0 bases from V and 6 bases from J, with 8 bases between. The CDR3 runs 13 residues. The CDR3 bases are TGCGCCAGCAGCTTGGTTGCGGCGGATACGCAGTATTTT. Translation: CASSLVAADTQYF. The whole variable domain, remainder taken from reference TRBV5-1 and TRBJ2-3, is KAGVTQTPRYLIKTRGQQVTLSCSPISGHRSVSWYQQTPGQGLQFLFEYFSETQRNKGNFPGRFSGRQFSNSRSEMNVSTLELGDSALYLCASSLVAADTQYFGPGTRLTVL.

This chain joins TRBV23-1 and TRBJ1-1; 7 bases align to TRBD1. TRBV23-1 is flagged as an ORF with uncertain function. The V and J ends lost 3 bases and 0 bases, in that order; junction bases with no gene match: 10. This CDR3 has 17 residues. The CDR3 sequence is CASSQRQGKFVNTEAFF. CDR3 nucleotide sequence: TGCGCCAGCAGTCAGAGACAGGGTAAGTTTGTGAACACTGAAGCTTTCTTT.

The V call is TRBV24-1, the J call TRBJ1-5, with a weak D call TRBD1 (5 bases). The CDR3 sequence is 14 residues long. Trimming stripped 7 bases from V and 6 bases from J, with 15 bases between. The V gene's germline CDR1 is KGHDR and CDR2 SFDVKD. CDR3 region: CATSSGGVGQPQHF. As DNA, the CDR3 is TGTGCCACCAGCTCTGGAGGGGTTGGTCAGCCCCAGCATTTT.

The rearrangement uses TRBV30 and TRBJ1-5; D unclear. Trimming pared 5 bases from V and 0 bases from J, leaving 8 bases between. This CDR3 spans 13 amino acids. From germline, CDR1 is GTSNPN and CDR2 SVGIG (reference sequence). The CDR3 reads CAWGQDSNQPQHF. DNA of the CDR3: TGTGCCTGGGGTCAGGATAGCAATCAGCCCCAGCATTTT.

Points on this clone: This sample includes further DNA sequences coding for the same CDR3. V and J are TRBV9 and TRBJ1-1; no definite D call. V was trimmed by 0 bases and J by 4 bases, leaving 10 bases between them. The CDR3 spans 14 residues. The germline CDR1 and CDR2 sequences are SGDLS and YYNGEE. CDR3 in DNA: TGTGCCAGCAGCGTAGATTCGGGGAGCACTGAAGCTTTCTTT. This codes for CASSVDSGSTEAFF.

The chain couples TRBV7-9 to TRBJ2-5; 8 bases are a match to TRBD1. Germline CDR1 and CDR2: SEHNR and FQNEAQ (reference sequence). The CDR3 totals 14 residues. The V gene end was trimmed by 6 bases and the J gene end by 7 bases; junction bases not matched to a gene: 10. The CDR3: CASSSRTGLGTQYF. In DNA form, the CDR3 reads TGTGCCAGCAGTTCCCGGACAGGGCTTGGGACCCAGTACTTC.

CDR3 nucleotide sequence: TGTGCCAGCAGCCTCACGGGGAACGAGCAGTACTTC. Amino acid sequence: CASSLTGNEQYF. This chain links TRBV6-6 with TRBJ2-7, with D maybe TRBD2 (5 bases). Trimming took off 6 bases at V and 5 bases at J, with 11 bases between the two ends. CDR1 MNHNY and CDR2 SVGAGI come from the germline V gene (reference sequence). The CDR3 is 12 residues long.

The V gene is TRBV30, the J gene TRBJ2-1, with a tentative D call TRBD1 (5 bases). This CDR3 region has 14 residues. The V gene lost 1 base and the J gene lost 8 bases, with 15 bases spanning the gap. Germline assignment: CDR1 GTSNPN and CDR2 SVGIG (reference sequence). In nucleotides, the CDR3 is TGTGCCTGGAGTGACAAGGGCAGGGAACATGAGCAGTTCTTC. It is translated as CAWSDKGREHEQFF.

The J gene is TRBJ2-1, the V gene TRBV5-1; 8 bases align to TRBD1. Germline CDR1 and CDR2: SGHRS and YFSETQ. The CDR3 contains 15 residues. After removal of 5 bases from V and 10 bases from J, the junction contained 14 bases not matched to a gene. CDR3 loop: CASSFGQGSFREQFF. The CDR3 DNA follows: TGCGCCAGCAGTTTCGGACAGGGAAGTTTTAGAGAGCAGTTCTTC. Complete variable domain (other parts from reference TRBV5-1 and TRBJ2-1): KAGVTQTPRYLIKTRGQQVTLSCSPISGHRSVSWYQQTPGQGLQFLFEYFSETQRNKGNFPGRFSGRQFSNSRSEMNVSTLELGDSALYLCASSFGQGSFREQFFGPGTRLTVL.

The chain combines TRBV7-3 with TRBJ2-3, with a possible D match to TRBD2 (6 bases). The CDR3 covers 14 residues. Per the germline V gene, CDR1 is SGHTA and CDR2 is FQGTGA. Trimming took off 2 bases at V and 2 bases at J, with 8 bases between the two ends. The DNA for the CDR3 is TGTGCCAGCAGCTTAGCGGGGAACACAGATACGCAGTATTTT. Amino acids: CASSLAGNTDTQYF.